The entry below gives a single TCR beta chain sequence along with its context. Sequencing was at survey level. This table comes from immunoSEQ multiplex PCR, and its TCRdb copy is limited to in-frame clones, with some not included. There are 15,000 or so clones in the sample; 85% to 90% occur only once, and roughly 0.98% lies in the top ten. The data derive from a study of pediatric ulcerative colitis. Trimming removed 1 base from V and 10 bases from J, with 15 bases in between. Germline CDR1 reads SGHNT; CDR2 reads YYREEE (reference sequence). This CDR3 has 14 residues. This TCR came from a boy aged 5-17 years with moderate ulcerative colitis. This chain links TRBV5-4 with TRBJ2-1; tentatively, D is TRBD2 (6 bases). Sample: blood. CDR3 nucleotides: TGTGCCAGCAGCTTGTTTCAGGAGGGTTCCGAGCAGTTCTTC. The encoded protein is CASSLFQEGSEQFF.